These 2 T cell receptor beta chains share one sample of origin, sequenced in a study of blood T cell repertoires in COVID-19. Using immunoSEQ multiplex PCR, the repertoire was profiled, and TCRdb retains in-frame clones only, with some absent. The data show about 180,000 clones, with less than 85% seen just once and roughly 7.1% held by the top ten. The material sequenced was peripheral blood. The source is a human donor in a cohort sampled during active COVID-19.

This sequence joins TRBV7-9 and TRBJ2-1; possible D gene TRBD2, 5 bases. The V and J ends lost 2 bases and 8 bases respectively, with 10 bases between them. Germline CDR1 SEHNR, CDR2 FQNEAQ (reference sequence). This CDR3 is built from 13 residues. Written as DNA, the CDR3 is TGTGCCAGCAGCTTACCGCGGGCGTATGAGCAGTTCTTC. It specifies CASSLPRAYEQFF. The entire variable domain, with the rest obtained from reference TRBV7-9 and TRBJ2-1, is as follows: DTGVSQNPRHKITKRGQNVTFRCDPISEHNRLYWYRQTLGQGPEFLTYFQNEAQLEKSRLLSDRFSAERPKGSFSTLEIQRTEQGDSAMYLCASSLPRAYEQFFGPGTRLTVL.

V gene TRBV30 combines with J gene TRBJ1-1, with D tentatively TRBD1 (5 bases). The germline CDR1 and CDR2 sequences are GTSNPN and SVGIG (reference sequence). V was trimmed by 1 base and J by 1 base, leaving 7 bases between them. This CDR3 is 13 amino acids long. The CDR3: CAWSADRNTEAFF. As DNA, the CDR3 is TGTGCCTGGAGTGCCGACAGGAACACTGAAGCTTTCTTT. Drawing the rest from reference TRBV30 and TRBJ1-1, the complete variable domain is SQTIHQWPATLVQPVGSPLSLECTVEGTSNPNLYWYRQAAGRGLQLLFYSVGIGQISSEVPQNLSASRPQDRQFILSSKKLLLSDSGFYLCAWSADRNTEAFFGQGTRLTVV.